Included here is one T cell receptor (beta chain) sequence, with context. Libraries were prepared by immunoSEQ multiplex PCR; TCRdb keeps only in-frame clonotypes and omits some of them. The sample lists about 160,000 clones, just over 95% seen once, with approximately 1% in the top ten. These data come from a study of control samples from healthy donors and cancer patients. The source is a woman in her twenties or thirties in good health. Sequencing input: blood.

The CDR3 here is CARSLPAMNTEAFF. CDR3 sequence (DNA): TGTGCCAGAAGCTTGCCAGCCATGAACACTGAAGCTTTCTTT. The chain uses TRBV5-3 and TRBJ1-1; unclear D gene. TRBV5-3 is recorded as an ORF, its role being uncertain. The length of the CDR3 is 14 residues. Trimming left V 1 base short and J 0 bases short, with 7 bases between.